Sequencing of this TCR beta chain was carried out in a study of T cells in Graves' hyperthyroidism and ophthalmopathy. Findings of the study overall: Appearing also in blood were most of the thyroid clonotypes expanded above 0.001.

It was RNA transcripts that yielded the amplified TCR beta CDR3 regions. Primed by the HTBI set, a first-round RT-PCR was run on the TCR CDR3. TCRdb called the multiplex PCR reads again in MiXCR, with one record for every CDR3 protein. The profile shows approximately 620,000 distinct CDR3 sequences, 15% to 20% of them singletons. This clonotype was seen many times. Its antigen is currently unknown. V lost 4 bases to trimming and J lost 2 bases, with 14 bases between them. The germline CDR1 and CDR2 sequences are DFQATT and SNEGSKA (reference sequence). CDR3 length: 15 amino acids. This chain joins TRBV20-1 and TRBJ2-2; D is undetermined. The sequenced material came from blood. The TCR originated in a woman aged 40 to 49 with Graves' ophthalmopathy. The CDR3: CSANALTANTGELFF. The CDR3 region has the DNA TGCAGTGCTAACGCACTAACCGCAAACACCGGGGAGCTGTTTTTT.